This T cell receptor (beta chain) emerged from a study of breast tumors, draining lymph nodes, adjacent tissues. Germline CDR1 and CDR2: DFQATT and SNEGSKA (reference sequence). This CDR3 spans 12 amino acids. The V gene lost 6 bases and the J gene lost 3 bases, with 8 bases spanning the gap. TCRdb ran MiXCR on the multiplex PCR reads and lists one entry per CDR3 protein. Of roughly 13,000 distinct CDR3 sequences listed, roughly 50% are singletons. Input material: tumor-adjacent breast tissue. The sequence came from a female donor with breast cancer. Some clones in this sample may be carry-over from other donors' samples. The chain joins TRBV20-1 to TRBJ2-2, with D possibly matching TRBD1 (5 bases). The CDR3: CSARQYTGELFF. Written as DNA, the CDR3 is TGCAGTGCGAGACAGTACACCGGGGAGCTGTTTTTT.